This T cell receptor beta chain was captured in a study of blood T cell repertoires in COVID-19. Study details: PBMCs, B-cell-depleted T cells, or T cells were the source of the cDNA or gDNA that made up the material.

Some clones are missing from TCRdb's copy, which holds only in-frame ones; the method was immunoSEQ multiplex PCR. The data show about 220,000 clones, with about 90% seen just once and about 3% held by the top ten. CDR1 and CDR2 (germline): MNHNY, SVGAGI (reference sequence). V dropped 7 bases and J dropped 6 bases, with 10 bases sitting between them. The CDR3 totals 13 residues. The gene calls are TRBV6-6 and TRBJ1-6, with D unresolved. The clonotype comes from a woman aged 25 to 39 who had recovered from COVID-19. Material for sequencing was peripheral blood. CDR3 loop: CASTQVSNSPLHF. CDR3 DNA: TGTGCCAGCACCCAGGTCTCTAATTCACCCCTCCACTTT.